The rows below give T cell receptor beta chains drawn from one sample of a study of blood T cell repertoires in COVID-19. Assay used: immunoSEQ multiplex PCR; TCRdb lists only in-frame clones, some missing. This sample has 180,000 or so clones; over 70% occur once, and the top ten carry 7%. Sequenced input: peripheral blood. These receptors came from a middle-aged woman with COVID-19, enrolled during active disease. The CDR3 runs from the conserved cysteine through the conserved F or W. Each record gives: J gene, V gene, D gene, clone size, CDR3 DNA, CDR3 protein. D genes are given only for firm matches. Clone size is given for some rows only: seen once, a few or many times, or a class if the clone is expanded.

J: TRBJ2-1
V: TRBV19
D: TRBD2
size: -
DNA: TGTGCCAGTAGTATTCGGCTAGCGGGAAGTGTCAATGAGCAGTTCTTC
CDR3: CASSIRLAGSVNEQFF

J: TRBJ2-4
V: TRBV14
D: -
size: -
DNA: TGTGCCAGCAGCCAAGTCGGGATAGCCAAAAACATTCAGTACTTC
CDR3: CASSQVGIAKNIQYF

J: TRBJ1-1
V: TRBV5-1
D: -
size: -
DNA: TGCGCCAGCAGCCCCTGGGCGGGGGCGGACACTGAAGCTTTCTTT
CDR3: CASSPWAGADTEAFF

J: TRBJ1-1
V: TRBV7-9
D: -
size: -
DNA: TGTGCCAGCAGCTTATGGTCCCGGACAGCGAACACTGAAGCTTTCTTT
CDR3: CASSLWSRTANTEAFF

J: TRBJ1-2
V: TRBV7-8
D: TRBD1
size: once
DNA: TGTGCCAGCAGCAAGACAGGGGGCGCGGGCTATGGCTACACCTTC
CDR3: CASSKTGGAGYGYTF

J: TRBJ1-3
V: TRBV6-5
D: -
size: -
DNA: TGTGCCAGCAGCCAGGACAGATCTGGAAACACCATATATTTT
CDR3: CASSQDRSGNTIYF

J: TRBJ1-6
V: TRBV19
D: -
size: -
DNA: TGTGCCAGTAGTACTGGGTTATTGAGGTCACCCCTCCACTTT
CDR3: CASSTGLLRSPLHF

J: TRBJ1-6
V: TRBV19
D: -
size: -
DNA: TGTGCCAGTAGTATCGGGTCGGGCCTCCACTTT
CDR3: CASSIGSGLHF

J: TRBJ2-1
V: TRBV3-1/TRBV3-2
D: TRBD2
size: -
DNA: TGTGCCAGCAGCCAATGGACTAGCGGGGGGGCAGAGGAGCAGTTCTTC
CDR3: CASSQWTSGGAEEQFF

J: TRBJ1-2
V: TRBV10-2
D: -
size: -
DNA: TGCGCCAGCAGGGACAGCCCCTATGGCTACACCTTC
CDR3: CASRDSPYGYTF

J: TRBJ1-4
V: TRBV5-1
D: -
size: -
DNA: TGCGCCAGCAGCTTGTTCCAGGGAAGGGAAAAACTGTTTTTT
CDR3: CASSLFQGREKLFF

J: TRBJ2-5
V: TRBV5-4
D: -
size: -
DNA: TGTGCCAGCAGCTTGTTACTACGAGGCACGATGGAGACCCAGTACTTC
CDR3: CASSLLLRGTMETQYF

J: TRBJ1-3
V: TRBV18
D: -
size: -
DNA: TGTGCCAGCTCTGACAGCTTCCTCTCTGGAAACACCATATATTTT
CDR3: CASSDSFLSGNTIYF

J: TRBJ1-1
V: TRBV5-1
D: TRBD1
size: -
DNA: TGCGCCAGCAGCCTTAACGACAGGGTGTGGACTGAAGCTTTCTTT
CDR3: CASSLNDRVWTEAFF

J: TRBJ2-2
V: TRBV5-1
D: TRBD2
size: once
DNA: TGCGCCAGCAGAAAGACTAGCGGGGGATCCGGGGAGCTGTTTTTT
CDR3: CASRKTSGGSGELFF

J: TRBJ1-4
V: TRBV6-5
D: TRBD1
size: -
DNA: TGTGCCAGCAGTTACGGACAGGGACATGAAAAACTGTTTTTT
CDR3: CASSYGQGHEKLFF

J: TRBJ2-1
V: TRBV5-1
D: TRBD2
size: once
DNA: TGCGCCAGCAGCTTGGTTGGTAGCGGGAGAGGGTACAATGAGCAGTTCTTC
CDR3: CASSLVGSGRGYNEQFF

J: TRBJ1-1
V: TRBV12-3/TRBV12-4
D: -
size: -
DNA: TGTGCCAGCAGTTTTACCAGGGACACTGAAGCTTTCTTT
CDR3: CASSFTRDTEAFF

J: TRBJ2-7
V: TRBV21-1
D: -
size: -
DNA: TGTGCCAGCAGCAAAACGGACAGGGGCCACTACGAGCAGTACTTC
CDR3: CASSKTDRGHYEQYF

J: TRBJ1-1
V: TRBV19
D: TRBD1
size: -
DNA: TGTGCCAGTAGTTTTCGGACAGGGGAAGCTTTCTTT
CDR3: CASSFRTGEAFF

J: TRBJ2-3
V: TRBV20-1
D: TRBD2
size: -
DNA: TGCAGTGCTAGTAGTGGGACTAGTCTCTACGATACGCAGTATTTT
CDR3: CSASSGTSLYDTQYF

J: TRBJ1-5
V: TRBV24-1
D: TRBD1
size: few
DNA: TGTGCCACCAGTGAGGCGGGACAGGGGTATCAGCCCCAGCATTTT
CDR3: CATSEAGQGYQPQHF

J: TRBJ1-1
V: TRBV28
D: -
size: -
DNA: TGTGCCAGCAGTTTGACTTTAGCCTCGAACACTGAAGCTTTCTTT
CDR3: CASSLTLASNTEAFF

J: TRBJ1-5
V: TRBV1
D: -
size: -
DNA: TGCACCAGCAGCCAGGAACAGGGCCAGCCCCAGCATTTT
CDR3: CTSSQEQGQPQHF

J: TRBJ2-7
V: TRBV10-2
D: -
size: -
DNA: TGCGCCAGCAGTGGTCAGTTCGAGCAGTACTTC
CDR3: CASSGQFEQYF

J: TRBJ1-2
V: TRBV28
D: -
size: once
DNA: TGTGCCAGCAGATCGATACGAGACAGCTATGGCTACACCTTC
CDR3: CASRSIRDSYGYTF

J: TRBJ2-7
V: TRBV6-6
D: TRBD1
size: -
DNA: TGTGCCAGCAGTTATCGGGGACAGGGCTCCTACGAGCAGTACTTC
CDR3: CASSYRGQGSYEQYF

J: TRBJ2-3
V: TRBV6-4
D: -
size: -
DNA: TGTGCCAGCAGTGAGGGGGCCGGGACAGATACGCAGTATTTT
CDR3: CASSEGAGTDTQYF

J: TRBJ1-1
V: TRBV10-3
D: -
size: -
DNA: TGTGCCATCAGTGAGCCAGGACACTCGAACACTGAAGCTTTCTTT
CDR3: CAISEPGHSNTEAFF

J: TRBJ2-7
V: TRBV19
D: TRBD2
size: -
DNA: TGTGCCAGTAGTATCTCGGCGGGAGCCTACGAGCAGTACTTC
CDR3: CASSISAGAYEQYF

J: TRBJ2-7
V: TRBV11-3
D: -
size: -
DNA: TGTGCCAGCAGCTTAGATCGGAGATCCTACGAGCAGTACTTC
CDR3: CASSLDRRSYEQYF

J: TRBJ2-7
V: TRBV9
D: TRBD2
size: -
DNA: TGTGCCAGCAGCGTAGAAGGGGCGGGGGGGCCCTACGAGCAGTACTTC
CDR3: CASSVEGAGGPYEQYF

J: TRBJ2-3
V: TRBV19
D: -
size: -
DNA: TGTGCCAGTAGTATAGGGAGGGGGCAGGGGAATACGCAGTATTTT
CDR3: CASSIGRGQGNTQYF

J: TRBJ1-2
V: TRBV29-1
D: -
size: -
DNA: TGCAGCGTTGTGGGCAGGGTCTATGGCTACACCTTC
CDR3: CSVVGRVYGYTF

J: TRBJ2-3
V: TRBV6-5
D: TRBD2
size: few
DNA: TGTGCCAGCAGTTACTTCCGGACTAGTTTGGATACGCAGTATTTT
CDR3: CASSYFRTSLDTQYF

J: TRBJ2-2
V: TRBV23-1
D: -
size: -
DNA: TGCGCCAGCACCAGGTCGGGGATCTCCGGGGAGCTGTTTTTT
CDR3: CASTRSGISGELFF

J: TRBJ1-2
V: TRBV28
D: -
size: -
DNA: TGTGCCAGCAGTCCGCCGGTGGGGGGAGGCTACACCTTC
CDR3: CASSPPVGGGYTF

J: TRBJ2-7
V: TRBV27
D: TRBD2
size: -
DNA: TGTGCCAGCAGTTTATTAACTAGCGGTGCGAGCTCCTACGAGCAGTACTTC
CDR3: CASSLLTSGASSYEQYF

J: TRBJ2-4
V: TRBV3-1/TRBV3-2
D: -
size: -
DNA: TGTGCCAGCAGCCAAGCCACGGGGGGCGGGAACATTCAGTACTTC
CDR3: CASSQATGGGNIQYF

J: TRBJ1-2
V: TRBV5-1
D: TRBD1
size: -
DNA: TGCGCCAGCAGCTATACCGGGACAGGGAATGGCTACACCTTC
CDR3: CASSYTGTGNGYTF

J: TRBJ1-1
V: TRBV18
D: -
size: -
DNA: TGTGCCAGCTCACCCCAGGGACAACTTGGAGCTTTCTTT
CDR3: CASSPQGQLGAFF

J: TRBJ2-7
V: TRBV15
D: TRBD1
size: -
DNA: TGTGCCACCAGCGGTACAGAGGGACAGGGACTCTACGAGCAGTACTTC
CDR3: CATSGTEGQGLYEQYF

J: TRBJ1-5
V: TRBV13
D: -
size: -
DNA: TGTGCCAGCAGCTTTAAAGGAGGCAATCAGCCCCAGCATTTT
CDR3: CASSFKGGNQPQHF

J: TRBJ2-1
V: TRBV6-4
D: TRBD2
size: -
DNA: TGTGCCAGCAGTGAAGGCAAAGTAGCGGGAGGTTACAATGAGCAGTTCTTC
CDR3: CASSEGKVAGGYNEQFF

J: TRBJ1-1
V: TRBV19
D: -
size: -
DNA: TGTGCCAGTAGCCCAGGAGGGGCCCTATGGGGGACTGAAGCTTTCTTT
CDR3: CASSPGGALWGTEAFF

J: TRBJ1-1
V: TRBV7-3
D: -
size: -
DNA: TGTGCCAGCAGCTTACTACAGGGCACGAACACTGAAGCTTTCTTT
CDR3: CASSLLQGTNTEAFF

J: TRBJ1-2
V: TRBV4-2
D: -
size: -
DNA: TGTGCCAGCAGCCAAGAGGGGGCCCTCAACTATGGCTACACCTTC
CDR3: CASSQEGALNYGYTF

J: TRBJ2-1
V: TRBV19
D: TRBD1
size: once
DNA: TGTGCCAGTAAATTCGCAGGGGGCAATGAGCAGTTCTTC
CDR3: CASKFAGGNEQFF

J: TRBJ2-3
V: TRBV7-3
D: -
size: -
DNA: TGTGCCAGCAGCTTAGAGGATACGCAGTATTTT
CDR3: CASSLEDTQYF